The T cell receptor beta chain described here comes from a study of CD8+ T cells in alopecia areata. Reverse transcribed after extraction, RNA yielded cDNA as the sequencing template. Profiling relied on immunoSEQ multiplex PCR, and the TCRdb table lists in-frame clones only, not all of them. In the table there are about 190,000 clones, around 60% of which are singletons. Indicated treatment: oral pan-JAK inhibitor, 5-10 mg twice daily. With regard to this clone: An end of the junction does not agree with germline; a read error may underlie this.

In germline, CDR1 is GTSNPN, CDR2 SVGIG (reference sequence). The CDR3 covers 11 residues. The chain employs TRBV30 and TRBJ2-7; 7 bases align to TRBD2. The receptor comes from a human donor with alopecia areata. Material: CD4+ T cells sorted from blood, obtained at week 4, from a patient treated with tofacitinib. As DNA, the CDR3 is TGTGCCGGGAGGGGCGGCTACGAGCAGTACTTC. Translated: CAGRGGYEQYF.